Listed below are T cell receptor beta chains from one sample, sequenced in a study of blood T cell repertoires in COVID-19. Here immunoSEQ multiplex PCR was the method, and the copy in TCRdb shows in-frame clones only, minus some. The sample holds 120,000 to 150,000 clones; roughly 84% are singletons and the top ten take 2.6%. Specimen: peripheral blood. Receptors originate from a human donor with acute or convalescent COVID-19. The donor label of this sample is uncertain. Both conserved end residues are part of each CDR3. The D gene is left open where the match is weak. Size is omitted from some rows. Given values are once, few, many or a class for expanded clones.

CDR3	DNA	size	D	J	length	V
CATNPGQVNSPLHF	TGTGCCACCAACCCGGGACAGGTTAATTCACCCCTCCACTTT	once	TRBD1	TRBJ1-6	14	TRBV10-3
CASSQAGTYLLSSYNEQFF	TGTGCCAGCAGCCAAGCCGGGACATATCTCCTGAGCTCCTACAATGAGCAGTTCTTC	.	.	TRBJ2-1	19	TRBV3-1/TRBV3-2
CASSFRQGRETQYF	TGTGCCAGCAGCTTCCGACAGGGGAGGGAGACCCAGTACTTC	.	TRBD1	TRBJ2-5	14	TRBV7-2
CASIPNGGGYIQYF	TGTGCCAGCATCCCCAACGGGGGAGGATACATTCAGTACTTC	.	.	TRBJ2-4	14	TRBV6-2/TRBV6-3
CASSGGQTHSGNTIYF	TGTGCCAGCAGCGGGGGACAGACACACTCTGGAAACACCATATATTTT	.	TRBD1	TRBJ1-3	16	TRBV9
CASSLSQGANTEAFF	TGTGCCAGCAGCCTGTCACAGGGGGCGAACACTGAAGCTTTCTTT	.	TRBD1	TRBJ1-1	15	TRBV27
CASSRVGGGQPQHF	TGTGCCAGCAGTCGCGTCGGAGGGGGCCAGCCCCAGCATTTT	few	TRBD1	TRBJ1-5	14	TRBV6-2/TRBV6-3
CAISEGFGNSPLHF	TGTGCCATCAGTGAGGGTTTCGGTAATTCACCCCTCCACTTT	.	.	TRBJ1-6	14	TRBV10-3
CASISGVSYNEQFF	TGTGCCAGCATAAGCGGGGTCTCCTACAATGAGCAGTTCTTC	.	TRBD2	TRBJ2-1	14	TRBV2
CAWERQGGNEQFF	TGTGCCTGGGAGAGGCAGGGGGGCAATGAGCAGTTCTTC	few	.	TRBJ2-1	13	TRBV30
CASSSSGGNNSPLHF	TGTGCCAGCAGCTCCTCGGGGGGAAATAATTCACCCCTCCACTTT	few	.	TRBJ1-6	15	TRBV7-9
CASSVQRGSDNEQFF	TGTGCCAGCAGTGTCCAGCGGGGGTCGGACAATGAGCAGTTCTTC	.	TRBD2	TRBJ2-1	15	TRBV2
CASSQEPQGLAGHNEQFF	TGCGCCAGCAGCCAAGAGCCTCAGGGACTAGCGGGACACAATGAGCAGTTCTTC	.	TRBD2	TRBJ2-1	18	TRBV4-1
CASSRGLARSSYNEQFF	TGCGCCAGCAGCCGGGGACTAGCGAGAAGCTCCTACAATGAGCAGTTCTTC	.	TRBD2	TRBJ2-1	17	TRBV5-1
CASSFGQGEGLTEAFF	TGCGCCAGCAGCTTCGGACAGGGGGAAGGGTTGACTGAAGCTTTCTTT	.	TRBD1	TRBJ1-1	16	TRBV5-1
CASSPRTGAWDTGELFF	TGTGCCAGCTCACCGAGGACAGGGGCATGGGACACCGGGGAGCTGTTTTTT	.	TRBD1	TRBJ2-2	17	TRBV18
CASSRTWNTEAFF	TGTGCCAGTAGTCGCACATGGAACACTGAAGCTTTCTTT	once	.	TRBJ1-1	13	TRBV19
CASTHASSYNSPLHF	TGTGCCTCGACACACGCAAGCTCCTATAATTCACCCCTCCACTTT	.	.	TRBJ1-6	15	TRBV3-1/TRBV3-2
CASRGPPNTEAFF	TGCGCCAGCAGGGGGCCGCCAAACACTGAAGCTTTCTTT	few	.	TRBJ1-1	13	TRBV5-1
CASSDLAGETGELFF	TGTGCCAGCAGTGATCTAGCGGGAGAAACCGGGGAGCTGTTTTTT	.	TRBD2	TRBJ2-2	15	TRBV2
CAWSGGTGDFGYTF	TGTGCCTGGAGTGGGGGGACAGGGGATTTTGGCTACACCTTC	.	TRBD1	TRBJ1-2	14	TRBV30
CASSFTGEDGYTF	TGTGCCAGCAGCTTTACAGGGGAGGATGGCTACACCTTC	.	TRBD1	TRBJ1-2	13	TRBV7-6
CASSLRTGKAFF	TGTGCCAGCAGCTTAAGGACAGGGAAAGCTTTCTTT	once	TRBD1	TRBJ1-1	12	TRBV7-3
CASSQRGGLDNYEQYF	TGTGCCAGCAGTCAAAGGGGGGGCCTCGACAACTACGAGCAGTACTTC	.	.	TRBJ2-7	16	TRBV3-1/TRBV3-2
CASSDPSGRRSYNEQFF	TGTGCCAGCAGCGACCCTAGCGGGAGAAGGTCCTACAATGAGCAGTTCTTC	.	TRBD2	TRBJ2-1	17	TRBV6-2/TRBV6-3
CASSGGTFYEQYF	TGCGCCAGCAGCGGAGGAACTTTCTACGAGCAGTACTTC	.	.	TRBJ2-7	13	TRBV5-1
CASSLGGANEQFF	TGTGCCAGCAGCTTAGGGGGAGCCAATGAGCAGTTCTTC	few	.	TRBJ2-1	13	TRBV5-4
CASSLGTGETDTQYF	TGTGCCAGCAGCTTGGGGACAGGGGAAACAGATACGCAGTATTTT	.	TRBD1	TRBJ2-3	15	TRBV5-4
CASSQDVAGMWGTGELFF	TGCGCCAGCAGCCAAGACGTCGCGGGAATGTGGGGCACCGGGGAGCTGTTTTTT	.	.	TRBJ2-2	18	TRBV4-3
CASNSPGVNYGYTF	TGTGCCAGCAACTCTCCAGGGGTAAACTATGGCTACACCTTC	.	.	TRBJ1-2	14	TRBV6-6
CASVGQGNTIYF	TGTGCCAGCGTCGGACAGGGCAACACCATATATTTT	.	TRBD1	TRBJ1-3	12	TRBV2
CASSPRADTQYF	TGTGCCAGCTCACCCCGGGCAGATACGCAGTATTTT	.	.	TRBJ2-3	12	TRBV18
CASSSPGLAGAKYF	TGTGCCAGCAGCTCTCCGGGACTAGCGGGTGCGAAGTATTTT	.	TRBD2	TRBJ2-3	14	TRBV7-8
CASSPRGGRNTGELFF	TGTGCCAGCAGCCCCCGGGGGGGCCGGAACACCGGGGAGCTGTTTTTT	.	TRBD2	TRBJ2-2	16	TRBV7-3
CASSQVSVRRAENTGELFF	TGTGCCAGCAGCCAAGTCTCCGTACGGAGGGCGGAAAACACCGGGGAGCTGTTTTTT	.	.	TRBJ2-2	19	TRBV14
CASSIGSSGGTDTQYF	TGTGCCAGTAGTATAGGTAGTAGCGGGGGCACAGATACGCAGTATTTT	.	TRBD2	TRBJ2-3	16	TRBV19
CASSLQGGQETQYF	TGTGCCAGTAGTCTACAGGGGGGCCAAGAGACCCAGTACTTC	.	TRBD1	TRBJ2-5	14	TRBV19
CASSQWTGGQPQHF	TGTGCCAGCAGTCAGTGGACAGGGGGGCAGCCCCAGCATTTT	once	TRBD1	TRBJ1-5	14	TRBV6-2/TRBV6-3
CASSELGAWQPQHF	TGTGCCAGCAGTGAATTAGGGGCTTGGCAGCCCCAGCATTTT	.	.	TRBJ1-5	14	TRBV25-1
CASSLAGGDYGYTF	TGCGCCAGCAGCTTGGCAGGGGGCGACTATGGCTACACCTTC	.	TRBD1	TRBJ1-2	14	TRBV5-1
CASSLGGLAGRETQYF	TGTGCCAGCAGCTTAGGGGGACTAGCGGGACGAGAGACCCAGTACTTC	.	TRBD2	TRBJ2-5	16	TRBV11-2
CASSYSVNTGELFF	TGTGCCAGCAGTTACTCCGTGAACACCGGGGAGCTGTTTTTT	.	.	TRBJ2-2	14	TRBV6-2/TRBV6-3
CATGELGGEQYF	TGTGCCACGGGAGAACTTGGGGGGGAGCAGTACTTC	.	.	TRBJ2-7	12	TRBV28
CAWSGFGGYGYTF	TGTGCCTGGAGCGGCTTCGGGGGCTATGGCTACACCTTC	.	.	TRBJ1-2	13	TRBV30
CAISGGGGWDQPQHF	TGTGCCATCAGTGGCGGTGGAGGGTGGGATCAGCCCCAGCATTTT	.	.	TRBJ1-5	15	TRBV10-3
CASSLVGEGTEAFF	TGCGCCAGCAGCTTGGTGGGGGAGGGCACTGAAGCTTTCTTT	few	.	TRBJ1-1	14	TRBV5-1
CASSYRDRGTYGYTF	TGTGCCAGCAGTTACCGGGACAGGGGGACCTATGGCTACACCTTC	.	TRBD1	TRBJ1-2	15	TRBV6-2/TRBV6-3
CASSHLGLAGGPDTQYF	TGTGCCAGCAGCCATCTGGGACTAGCGGGAGGGCCAGATACGCAGTATTTT	once	TRBD2	TRBJ2-3	17	TRBV14
CASKLGGNNSPLHF	TGTGCCAGTAAGTTAGGCGGAAATAATTCACCCCTCCACTTT	.	.	TRBJ1-6	14	TRBV19
CASSPGLPLEQFF	TGTGCCAGCAGTCCGGGACTCCCTTTGGAGCAGTTCTTC	few	.	TRBJ2-1	13	TRBV6-6
CASSGRQGSAYEQYF	TGTGCCAGCAGCGGAAGACAGGGTTCCGCCTACGAGCAGTACTTC	.	TRBD1	TRBJ2-7	15	TRBV7-9
CAWSETGLLYNSPLHF	TGTGCCTGGAGTGAGACCGGACTACTTTATAATTCACCCCTCCACTTT	.	.	TRBJ1-6	16	TRBV30
CAWSLLQGGETQYF	TGTGCCTGGAGCCTTCTTCAGGGGGGCGAGACCCAGTACTTC	.	.	TRBJ2-5	14	TRBV30
CASSMGGPVNEQFF	TGTGCCAGTAGTATGGGGGGGCCGGTCAATGAGCAGTTCTTC	.	.	TRBJ2-1	14	TRBV19
CASSLMASGNTIYF	TGTGCCAGCAGCTTGATGGCCTCTGGAAACACCATATATTTT	.	.	TRBJ1-3	14	TRBV11-1
CASSPQTGGNTEAFF	TGTGCCAGCTCACCTCAGACAGGGGGGAACACTGAAGCTTTCTTT	.	TRBD1	TRBJ1-1	15	TRBV18
CASSLEGAQGETQYF	TGTGCCAGCAGTTTAGAAGGGGCGCAAGGGGAGACCCAGTACTTC	once	.	TRBJ2-5	15	TRBV27
CASSLRQGAGNIQYF	TGTGCCAGCAGTTTACGTCAGGGGGCGGGAAACATTCAGTACTTC	.	TRBD1	TRBJ2-4	15	TRBV28
CASRRGDTEAFF	TGTGCCAGCCGCAGGGGGGACACTGAAGCTTTCTTT	once	TRBD1	TRBJ1-1	12	TRBV6-5